These 23 T cell receptor beta chains came from one sample sequenced in a study of blood T cell repertoires in COVID-19. Assay used: immunoSEQ multiplex PCR; TCRdb lists only in-frame clones, some missing. The table includes around 200,000 clones, 85% to 90% detected once. Source material: PBMCs or T cells enriched from blood (not recorded which). Receptor source: a man younger than 40 who had recovered from COVID-19.

This clone was picked up one time. The V and J genes are TRBV5-1 and TRBJ2-2, with 7 bases identical to TRBD1. The V gene end was trimmed by 1 base and the J gene end by 7 bases; junction bases not matched to a gene: 4. The germline CDR1 and CDR2 sequences are SGHRS and YFSETQ. The CDR3 has 14 residues. This CDR3 reads CASSLRGPGGELFF. Here the CDR3 DNA reads TGCGCCAGCAGCTTGAGGGGGCCGGGCGGGGAGCTGTTTTTT.

The chain joins TRBV2 to TRBJ1-5; TRBD1 is a possible D gene (6 bases). Germline assignment: CDR1 SNHLY and CDR2 FYNNEI. The CDR3 is made up of 15 amino acids. V was clipped by 2 bases and J by 3 bases, with 11 bases between them. The CDR3 is CASSEQGRDNQPQHF. The CDR3 DNA sequence: TGTGCCAGCAGTGAACAGGGGCGCGACAATCAGCCCCAGCATTTT.

The genes are TRBV7-2 and TRBJ1-1; 7 nucleotides match TRBD1. Trimming at V came to 4 bases and at J to 11 bases, leaving 10 bases not matched to a gene. Germline V gene lookup returns CDR1 SGHTA and CDR2 FQGNSA. The CDR3 has 13 amino acids. The DNA of the CDR3 is TGTGCCAGCAGCTCACAGACAGGGTCGGCGGCTTTCTTT. Amino acid sequence: CASSSQTGSAAFF.

V and J are TRBV9 and TRBJ1-2; D unclear. Trimming cost V 0 bases and J 3 bases, with 12 bases left between them. The CDR3 length is 15 residues. Germline V gene data show CDR1 as SGDLS and CDR2 as YYNGEE. The CDR3 here is CASSVDGQAYYGYTF. CDR3 nucleotide sequence: TGTGCCAGCAGCGTAGATGGGCAGGCCTACTATGGCTACACCTTC.

The chain uses TRBV9 and TRBJ1-3, with D maybe TRBD1 (5 bases). CDR1 is SGDLS and CDR2 is YYNGEE in the germline V gene. This CDR3 contains 16 residues. Trimming pared 2 bases from V and 0 bases from J, leaving 12 bases between. The CDR3 DNA reads TGTGCCAGCAGCGTCTACGGGGGTAGCTCTGGAAACACCATATATTTT. Its protein is CASSVYGGSSGNTIYF.

The chain carries TRBV10-2 and TRBJ1-6; D is perhaps TRBD1 (6 bases). Trimming pared 0 bases from V and 6 bases from J, leaving 12 bases between. The germline gives CDR1 WSHSY, CDR2 SAAADI. This CDR3 region has 16 residues. DNA of the CDR3: TGCGCCAGCAGTGAGTCCCGGACAGCTATTAATTCACCCCTCCACTTT. Its protein is CASSESRTAINSPLHF.

The chain joins TRBV5-1 to TRBJ1-2, with 7 bases aligning to TRBD1. Losses at the gene ends were 4 bases for V and 2 bases for J; bases not matched to a gene: 11. The germline V gene encodes CDR1 SGHRS and CDR2 YFSETQ. The CDR3 sequence is 16 residues long. The CDR3 region is CASSKGQRGTNYGYTF. Written as DNA, the CDR3 is TGCGCCAGCAGCAAGGGACAGAGGGGTACAAACTATGGCTACACCTTC.

This clone was seen a handful of times. The V call is TRBV7-9, the J call TRBJ2-7; the match to TRBD2 covers 7 bases. The CDR3 extends over 16 amino acids. The V gene end was trimmed by 1 base and the J gene end by 6 bases; junction bases not matched to a gene: 12. Germline values: CDR1 SEHNR, CDR2 FQNEAQ (reference sequence). CDR3: CASSLGRLAELSEQYF. The CDR3 nucleotides are TGTGCCAGCAGCTTAGGGCGGCTAGCGGAATTATCCGAGCAGTACTTC.

This chain joins TRBV7-2 and TRBJ2-7, with 10 bases identical to TRBD2. Germline assignment: CDR1 SGHTA and CDR2 FQGNSA. CDR3 length: 15 residues. V shed 4 bases and J 3 bases; nucleotides not matched to a gene: 6. The CDR3 loop is CASSSLAGVNYEQYF. The CDR3 nucleotides read TGTGCCAGCAGCTCCCTAGCGGGAGTCAACTACGAGCAGTACTTC.

This clone has just one count. This chain connects TRBV14 to TRBJ2-1, with 7 nucleotides matching TRBD2. This CDR3 is built from 12 residues. Unmatched junction bases numbered 5, after V lost 5 bases and J lost 10 bases. CDR1 and CDR2 from the germline V gene are SGHDN and FVKESK. The CDR3 DNA follows: TGTGCCAGCAGCTCAGGACTAGGGGAGCAGTTCTTC. Amino acid sequence: CASSSGLGEQFF.

The chain employs TRBV5-1 and TRBJ1-3; TRBD1 is a possible D gene (6 bases). There are 19 residues in the CDR3. Germline CDR1 is SGHRS and CDR2 is YFSETQ. V shed 0 bases and J shed 2 bases, with 21 bases lying between them. The CDR3 is CASSLEKQGHLLPGNTIYF. Written as DNA, the CDR3 is TGCGCCAGCAGCTTGGAAAAACAGGGTCACTTACTCCCTGGAAACACCATATATTTT.

This clone has just one count. The genes are TRBV9 and TRBJ2-3, with 9 bases identical to TRBD2. Losses at the gene ends were 2 bases for V and 5 bases for J; bases not matched to a gene: 9. This CDR3 is 16 amino acids long. Germline values: CDR1 SGDLS, CDR2 YYNGEE. This CDR3 reads CASSVVAGGSGDTQYF. The DNA for the CDR3 is TGTGCCAGCAGCGTTGTGGCGGGGGGGTCGGGAGATACGCAGTATTTT.

This sequence joins TRBV15 and TRBJ2-7; 8 nucleotides agree with TRBD2. Germline CDR1 and CDR2: LNHNV and YYDKDF (reference sequence). This CDR3 has 15 amino acids. Losses at the gene ends were 1 base for V and 2 bases for J; bases not matched to a gene: 4. The CDR3 is CATSRGLAITYEQYF. In nucleotides, the CDR3 is TGTGCCACCAGCAGAGGACTAGCGATTACCTACGAGCAGTACTTC.

This chain uses TRBV27 with TRBJ2-2; TRBD2 is a possible D gene (6 bases). The CDR3 consists of 14 residues. The V and J ends lost 2 bases and 7 bases respectively, with 11 bases between them. The germline gives CDR1 MNHEY, CDR2 SMNVEV (reference sequence). CDR3 amino acids: CASSLGRGYGELFF. The DNA for the CDR3 is TGTGCCAGCAGTTTAGGCCGGGGGTACGGGGAGCTGTTTTTT.

The chain links TRBV10-3 to TRBJ2-2, with 9 bases fitting TRBD1. Trimming removed 10 bases from V and 5 bases from J; junction bases left unmatched: 14. The CDR3 extends over 16 amino acids. Germline loops: CDR1 ENHRY, CDR2 SYGVKD. CDR3 DNA sequence: TGTGCCACCGCGACCTCCGGGACAGGGTCGACCGGGGAGCTGTTTTTT. Its translation: CATATSGTGSTGELFF.

The chain joins TRBV11-3 to TRBJ2-1; 10 positions match TRBD2. CDR3 length equals 15 residues. Trimming cost V 2 bases and J 8 bases; bases outside gene matches: 6. The germline V gene has CDR1 SGHNT and CDR2 YENEEA. The CDR3 loop reads CASSLRLAGFDEQFF. CDR3 sequence (DNA): TGTGCCAGCAGCTTAAGACTAGCGGGTTTCGATGAGCAGTTCTTC. Full variable domain (remainder filled in from reference TRBV11-3 and TRBJ2-1): EAGVVQSPRYKIIEKKQPVAFWCNPISGHNTLYWYLQNLGQGPELLIRYENEEAVDDSQLPKDRFSAERLKGVDSTLKIQPAELGDSAVYLCASSLRLAGFDEQFFGPGTRLTVL.

V and J are TRBV6-2 or TRBV6-3 and TRBJ1-2; possible D gene TRBD1, 5 bases. Trimming removed 2 bases at V and 5 bases at J, with 12 bases between. This CDR3 region has 14 residues. CDR1 MNHEY and CDR2 SVGEGT come from the germline V gene. The CDR3 protein is CASSYVAGPYGYTF. The CDR3 DNA follows: TGTGCCAGCAGTTACGTGGCAGGGCCTTATGGCTACACCTTC.

This chain joins TRBV7-9 and TRBJ1-1, with D possibly TRBD1 on 6 matching bases. Germline V gives CDR1 SEHNR, CDR2 FQNEAQ (reference sequence). With 1 base removed from V and 0 bases from J, the gap between germline ends came to 9 bases. The CDR3 is made up of 15 amino acids. This CDR3 reads CASSLGAGVNTEAFF. The CDR3 DNA reads as TGTGCCAGCAGCTTAGGGGCAGGGGTGAACACTGAAGCTTTCTTT.

V and J are TRBV3-1 (or the pseudogene TRBV3-2) and TRBJ1-1; no definite D call. This CDR3 region has 16 residues. The V gene's germline CDR1 is LGHDT and CDR2 YNNKEL (reference sequence). Trimming removed 0 bases at V and 0 bases at J, with 11 bases between. CDR3 in amino acids: CASSQEVSELNTEAFF. CDR3 DNA sequence: TGTGCCAGCAGCCAAGAAGTCTCAGAACTGAACACTGAAGCTTTCTTT.

The chain has TRBV19 and TRBJ2-7; 10 nucleotides match TRBD1. Germline trimming cut 5 bases from V and 5 bases from J; bases unmatched to any gene: 3. Germline values: CDR1 LNHDA, CDR2 SQIVND (reference sequence). CDR3 length: 13 residues. CDR3 residues: CASSFGTGDEQYF. The CDR3 coding sequence is TGTGCCAGTAGTTTCGGGACAGGGGACGAGCAGTACTTC.

This sequence joins TRBV4-1 and TRBJ2-5; possible D gene TRBD1, 6 bases. This CDR3 region has 15 residues. Germline V gene data show CDR1 as MGHRA and CDR2 as YSYEKL. V was pared by 1 base and J by 2 bases, with 11 bases between. The CDR3: CASSQAGEGQETQYF. The CDR3 DNA is TGCGCCAGCAGCCAAGCAGGGGAAGGTCAAGAGACCCAGTACTTC.

The chain combines TRBV19 with TRBJ1-4; D unresolved. V lost 6 bases to trimming and J lost 0 bases, with 8 bases between them. CDR3 length equals 14 residues. CDR1 and CDR2 from the germline V gene are LNHDA and SQIVND (reference sequence). This chain's CDR3 is CASSDMATNEKLFF. As DNA, the CDR3 is TGTGCCAGTAGCGACATGGCAACTAATGAAAAACTGTTTTTT.

The CDR3 bases are TGTGCCAGCTCACCACGGACAGGGAAAGAGACCCAGTACTTC. This gives the protein CASSPRTGKETQYF. The chain combines TRBV18 with TRBJ2-5, with 8 bases that match TRBD1. There are 14 residues in the CDR3. CDR1 and CDR2 (germline): KGHSH, LQKENI. J gave up 3 bases and V 1 base, and 1 base lay outside the gene matches.